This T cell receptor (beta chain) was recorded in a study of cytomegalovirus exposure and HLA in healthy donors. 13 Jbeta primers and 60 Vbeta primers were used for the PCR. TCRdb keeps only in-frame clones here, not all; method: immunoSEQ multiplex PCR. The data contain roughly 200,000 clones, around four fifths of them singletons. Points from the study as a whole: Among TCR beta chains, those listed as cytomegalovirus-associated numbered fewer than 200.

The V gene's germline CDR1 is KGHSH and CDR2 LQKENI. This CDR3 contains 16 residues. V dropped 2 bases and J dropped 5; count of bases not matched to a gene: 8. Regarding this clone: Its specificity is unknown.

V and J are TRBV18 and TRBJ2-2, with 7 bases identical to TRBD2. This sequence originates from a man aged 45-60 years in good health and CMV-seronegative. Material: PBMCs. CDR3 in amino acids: CASSPREGVGTGELFF. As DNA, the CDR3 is TGTGCCAGCTCACCAAGGGAGGGAGTCGGAACCGGGGAGCTGTTTTTT.